The 5 T cell receptor beta chains below come from one sample, sequenced in a study of CD8+CD57+ T cells in acquired aplastic anemia. TCR beta VDJ combinations and CDR3 sequences were profiled from genomic DNA. TCRdb recomputed calls from the reads with MiXCR, one row per CDR3 protein. The sample has under 350,000 distinct CDR3 sequences; 56% are singletons. An expansion of CD8+CD57+ cells by flow cytometry had been shown in patients chosen for sequencing. The sequenced material came from sorted CD4+, CD8+, or CD8+CD57+ T cells (not recorded which) from PBMCs. The source is a human donor with aplastic anemia.

This clonotype showed up just once. The CDR3 region has the DNA TGTGCCAGCAGCGACGGGACTAGCGGGCCTGGGGAGCAGTACTTC. This sequence encodes CASSDGTSGPGEQYF. The J gene is TRBJ2-7, the V gene TRBV12-3 or TRBV12-4; TRBD2 aligns across 12 bases. CDR3 size: 15 residues. V lost 6 bases to trimming and J lost 7 bases; unmatched junction nucleotides: 10.

J is TRBJ1-1 and V is TRBV15, with D possibly TRBD1 on 5 matching bases. V lost 6 bases, J lost 5 bases, and 13 bases lay in between. Germline V gene sequence: CDR1 LNHNV, CDR2 YYDKDF (reference sequence). The CDR3 is 13 amino acids. The CDR3: CATSGGLGTEAFF. The CDR3 DNA reads as TGTGCCACCAGTGGGGGGTTGGGGACTGAAGCTTTCTTT. Using reference TRBV15 and TRBJ1-1 for the parts outside the CDR3, the full variable domain is DAMVIQNPRYQVTQFGKPVTLSCSQTLNHNVMYWYQQKSSQAPKLLFHYYDKDFNNEADTPDNFQSRRPNTSFCFLDIRSPGLGDTAMYLCATSGGLGTEAFFGQGTRLTVV.

This rearrangement joins TRBV7-3 to TRBJ2-3; a weak D match, TRBD2 (6 bases). CDR3 length equals 15 residues. V lost 0 bases, J lost 11 bases, and 18 bases lay in between. Germline CDR1 is SGHTA and CDR2 is FQGTGA. The CDR3 is CASSLTSGSYNEQYF. CDR3 bases: TGTGCCAGCAGCTTAACTAGCGGCTCCTACAATGAGCAGTATTTT.

In this sample, this clonotype turned up many times. The chain combines TRBV20-1 with TRBJ1-5; unclear D gene. V dropped 3 bases and J dropped 4 bases, with 7 bases sitting between them. The CDR3 has 12 residues. Germline loops: CDR1 DFQATT, CDR2 SNEGSKA (reference sequence). CDR3: CSASAANQPQHF. The CDR3 nucleotides are TGCAGTGCTAGCGCCGCTAATCAGCCCCAGCATTTT.

This clonotype was seen a handful of times. The gene calls are TRBV7-8 and TRBJ2-7; D gene ambiguous. V was shortened by 7 bases and J by 4 bases, with 17 bases between the two germline ends. Germline V lookup: CDR1 SGHVS, CDR2 FQNEAQ. This CDR3 has 14 residues. The CDR3 nucleotides are TGTGCCAGCACCTCCTCTCGCGAGAGTTACGAGCAGTACTTC. It encodes CASTSSRESYEQYF. The variable domain in full, with the rest retrieved from reference TRBV7-8 and TRBJ2-7, is GAGVSQSPRYKVAKRGQDVALRCDPISGHVSLFWYQQALGQGPEFLTYFQNEAQLDKSGLPSDRFFAERPEGSVSTLKIQRTQQEDSAVYLCASTSSRESYEQYFGPGTRLTVT.